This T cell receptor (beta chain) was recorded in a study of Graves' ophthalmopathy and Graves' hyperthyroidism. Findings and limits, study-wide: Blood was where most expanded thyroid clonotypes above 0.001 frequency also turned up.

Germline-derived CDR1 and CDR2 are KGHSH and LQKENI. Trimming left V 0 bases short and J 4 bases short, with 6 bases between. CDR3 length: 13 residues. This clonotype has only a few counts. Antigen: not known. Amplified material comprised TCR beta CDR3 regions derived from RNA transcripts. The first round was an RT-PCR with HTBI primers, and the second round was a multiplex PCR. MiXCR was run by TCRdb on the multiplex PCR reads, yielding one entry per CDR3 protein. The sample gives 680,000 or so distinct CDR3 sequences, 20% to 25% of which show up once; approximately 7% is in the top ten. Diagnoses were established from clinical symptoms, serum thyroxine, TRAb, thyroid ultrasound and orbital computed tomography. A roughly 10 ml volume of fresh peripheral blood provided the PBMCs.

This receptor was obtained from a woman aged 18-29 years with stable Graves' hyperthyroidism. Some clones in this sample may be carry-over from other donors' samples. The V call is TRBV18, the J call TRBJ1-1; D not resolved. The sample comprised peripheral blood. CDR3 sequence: CASSPPGSTEAFF. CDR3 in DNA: TGTGCCAGCTCACCACCAGGGAGCACTGAAGCTTTCTTT.